What follows are 10 T cell receptor beta chains derived from one specimen sequenced in a study of shared clonotypes between healthy human individuals. Naive CD8 isolation took CD45RO-negative cells positively selected for CCR7 and excluded terminally differentiated effector memory CD45RA+ cells. This table comes from immunoSEQ multiplex PCR, and its TCRdb copy is limited to in-frame clones, with some not included. The repertoire holds about 2.1 million clones, with 90% to 95% as singletons. Sample: naive CD8+ T cells from PBMCs. Receptors were obtained from a man aged 18 to 35 in good health. Some clones in this sample may be carry-over from other donors' samples.

The chain joins TRBV13 to TRBJ2-7; TRBD1 matches 7 bases. From germline, CDR1 is PRHDT and CDR2 FYEKMQ (reference sequence). The CDR3 is made up of 14 amino acids. After removal of 5 bases from V and 0 bases from J, the junction contained 4 bases not matched to a gene. The CDR3 reads CASSTRQGSYEQYF. The CDR3 bases are TGTGCCAGCAGCACTAGACAGGGCTCCTACGAGCAGTACTTC.

CDR3 nucleotide sequence: TGTGCCAGCAGACCCCATCACGGCTTCTCTGGAAACACCATATATTTT. It specifies CASRPHHGFSGNTIYF. The J gene is TRBJ1-3, the V gene TRBV28, with unresolved D. The CDR3 length is 16 residues. Germline loops: CDR1 MDHEN, CDR2 SYDVKM. Trimming took 6 bases from V and 0 from J, leaving 15 bases between them.

This clone was detected only once. V and J are TRBV5-4 and TRBJ2-2; D is perhaps TRBD1 (5 bases). The ends were cut back, 3 bases at V and 5 bases at J, with 8 bases in the middle. From germline, CDR1 is SGHNT and CDR2 YYREEE (reference sequence). There are 13 residues in the CDR3. CDR3 residues: CASSSRVTGELFF. CDR3 DNA sequence: TGTGCCAGCAGCTCCAGGGTGACCGGGGAGCTGTTTTTT.

To note about this clone: The sample contains more than one DNA sequence encoding this CDR3. The genes are TRBV9 and TRBJ2-3, with 8 bases matching TRBD2. CDR1 and CDR2 from the germline V gene are SGDLS and YYNGEE. The ends lost 2 bases at V and 1 base at J; junction bases unmatched: 3. This CDR3 comprises 15 residues. The CDR3 protein is CASSVEAGGTDTQYF. DNA of the CDR3: TGTGCCAGCAGCGTCGAAGCGGGAGGCACAGATACGCAGTATTTT.

CDR3 protein: CASSYFPGQEGTEAFF. CDR3 in DNA: TGTGCCAGCAGTTACTTCCCCGGACAGGAGGGCACTGAAGCTTTCTTT. The chain carries TRBV6-5 and TRBJ1-1, with TRBD1 identical over 7 bases. Germline lookup yields CDR1 MNHEY and CDR2 SVGAGI. V lost 1 base to trimming and J lost 4 bases; unmatched junction nucleotides: 9. The CDR3 is 16 amino acids.

As concerns this clone: The same CDR3 also results from other DNA sequences found in this sample. The rearrangement links TRBV11-2 to TRBJ2-7; D is unresolved. CDR3 length: 10 residues. Germline V gene lookup returns CDR1 SGHAT and CDR2 FQNNGV. The V end lost 3 bases, the J end lost 4 bases, and 1 base lay between the germline ends. The DNA of the CDR3 is TGTGCCAGCAGCTTTTACGAGCAGTACTTC. It translates to CASSFYEQYF.

The V and J genes are TRBV10-2 and TRBJ2-2, with a possible D match to TRBD1 (6 bases). The CDR3 totals 16 residues. The V end lost 1 base, the J end lost 5 bases, and 14 bases lay between the germline ends. Germline V gene sequence: CDR1 WSHSY, CDR2 SAAADI. The CDR3 loop reads CASSEWTVAGTGELFF. The CDR3 DNA reads as TGCGCCAGCAGTGAGTGGACAGTGGCTGGGACCGGGGAGCTGTTTTTT.

V and J are TRBV7-3 and TRBJ1-1; D is perhaps TRBD1 (6 bases). Germline loops: CDR1 SGHTA, CDR2 FQGTGA. This CDR3 spans 15 amino acids. V lost 4 bases to trimming and J lost 3 bases, with 15 bases between them. The CDR3: CASSSMTGGDTEAFF. CDR3 nucleotide sequence: TGTGCCAGCAGCTCGATGACAGGAGGGGACACTGAAGCTTTCTTT.

As for this clone: This sample includes further DNA sequences coding for the same CDR3. The V gene is TRBV9, the J gene TRBJ2-7, with 10 bases that match TRBD2. CDR3 length equals 14 residues. Germline trimming cut 0 bases from V and 3 bases from J; bases unmatched to any gene: 0. CDR1 and CDR2 (germline): SGDLS, YYNGEE. For the CDR3, the DNA is TGTGCCAGCAGCGTAGCTAGCGGGAGCTACGAGCAGTACTTC. Translation: CASSVASGSYEQYF.

The chain is built from TRBV27 and TRBJ2-5; TRBD1 agrees at 7 bases. Germline CDR1 and CDR2: MNHEY and SMNVEV (reference sequence). V gave up 1 base and J gave up 1 base; unmatched junction bases: 0. There are 14 residues in the CDR3. Written as DNA, the CDR3 is TGTGCCAGCAGTTTATGGGACAGCCAAGAGACCCAGTACTTC. This translates into CASSLWDSQETQYF.